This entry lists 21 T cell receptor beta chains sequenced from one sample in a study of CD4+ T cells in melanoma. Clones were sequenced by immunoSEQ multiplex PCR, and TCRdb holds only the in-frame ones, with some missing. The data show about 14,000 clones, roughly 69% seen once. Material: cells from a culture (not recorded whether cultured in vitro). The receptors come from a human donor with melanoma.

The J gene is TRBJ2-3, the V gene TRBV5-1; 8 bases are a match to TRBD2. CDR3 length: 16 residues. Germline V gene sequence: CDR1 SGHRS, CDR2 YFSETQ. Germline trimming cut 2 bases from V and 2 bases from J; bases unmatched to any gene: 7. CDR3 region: CASSFKRGSPTDTQYF. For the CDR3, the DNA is TGCGCCAGCAGCTTCAAGCGGGGGAGCCCCACAGATACGCAGTATTTT.

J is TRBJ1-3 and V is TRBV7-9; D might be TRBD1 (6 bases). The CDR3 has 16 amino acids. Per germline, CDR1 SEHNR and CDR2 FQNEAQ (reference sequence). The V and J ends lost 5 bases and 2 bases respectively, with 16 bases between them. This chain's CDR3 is CASSPRGTTTGNTIYF. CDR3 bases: TGTGCCAGCAGCCCGCGGGGGACAACTACTGGAAACACCATATATTTT.

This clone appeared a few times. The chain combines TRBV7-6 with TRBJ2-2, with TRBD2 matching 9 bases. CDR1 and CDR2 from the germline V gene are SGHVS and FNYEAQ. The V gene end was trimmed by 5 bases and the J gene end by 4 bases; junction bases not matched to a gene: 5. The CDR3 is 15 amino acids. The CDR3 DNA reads TGTGCCAGCAGCAGCGGGGGGAGAAGCACCGGGGAGCTGTTTTTT. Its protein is CASSSGGRSTGELFF.

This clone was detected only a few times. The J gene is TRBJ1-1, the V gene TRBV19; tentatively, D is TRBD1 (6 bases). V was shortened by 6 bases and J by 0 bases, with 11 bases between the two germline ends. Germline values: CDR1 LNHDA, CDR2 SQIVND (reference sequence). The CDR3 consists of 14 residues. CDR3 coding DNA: TGTGCCAGTAGAACAGGGAACTTGAACACTGAAGCTTTCTTT. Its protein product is CASRTGNLNTEAFF.

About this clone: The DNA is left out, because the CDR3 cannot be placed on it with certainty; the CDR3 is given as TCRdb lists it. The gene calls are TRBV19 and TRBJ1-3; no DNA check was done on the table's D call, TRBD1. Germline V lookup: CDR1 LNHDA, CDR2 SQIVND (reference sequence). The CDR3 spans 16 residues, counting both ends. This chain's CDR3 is CASSSGQGFAGNTIYF.

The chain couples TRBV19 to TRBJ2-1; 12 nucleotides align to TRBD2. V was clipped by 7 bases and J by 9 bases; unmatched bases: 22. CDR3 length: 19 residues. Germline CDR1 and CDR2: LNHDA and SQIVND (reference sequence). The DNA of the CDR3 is TGTGCCAGTACAAAGTATGCTAGCGGGGGGGTTAGCCAGTCCGGTGAGCAGTTCTTC. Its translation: CASTKYASGGVSQSGEQFF.

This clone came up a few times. The CDR3 is CASSPRGTGQYHEQYF. In nucleotides, the CDR3 is TGTGCCAGCAGTCCTCGAGGGACAGGGCAGTACCACGAGCAGTACTTC. This sequence joins TRBV9 and TRBJ2-7; 9 bases match TRBD1. Germline CDR1 and CDR2: SGDLS and YYNGEE. After removal of 5 bases from V and 5 bases from J, the junction contained 14 bases not matched to a gene. This CDR3 has 16 amino acids.

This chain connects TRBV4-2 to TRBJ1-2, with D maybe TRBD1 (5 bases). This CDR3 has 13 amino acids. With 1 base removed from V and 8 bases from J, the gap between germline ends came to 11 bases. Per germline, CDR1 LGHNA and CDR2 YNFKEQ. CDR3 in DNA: TGTGCCAGCAGCCAAGTCCTCCAGGGCGGCTACACCTTC. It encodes CASSQVLQGGYTF.

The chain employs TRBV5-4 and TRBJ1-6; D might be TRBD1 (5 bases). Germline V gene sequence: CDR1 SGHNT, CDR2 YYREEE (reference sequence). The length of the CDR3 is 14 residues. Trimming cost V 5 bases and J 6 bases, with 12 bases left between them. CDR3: CASSYRDSNSPLHF. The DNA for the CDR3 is TGTGCCAGCAGTTATAGGGACTCTAATTCACCCCTCCACTTT.

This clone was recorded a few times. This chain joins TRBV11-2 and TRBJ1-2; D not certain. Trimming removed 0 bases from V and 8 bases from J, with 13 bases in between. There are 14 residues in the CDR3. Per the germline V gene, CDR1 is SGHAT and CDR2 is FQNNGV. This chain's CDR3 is CASSLDMGYNGYTF. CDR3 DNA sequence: TGTGCCAGCAGCTTAGATATGGGGTATAACGGCTACACCTTC.

The CDR3 sequence is CASSQIMGQREYF. CDR3 coding DNA: TGTGCCAGCAGCCAAATTATGGGTCAGCGCGAGTACTTC. This rearrangement joins TRBV7-2 to TRBJ2-7, with D uncertain. Per germline, CDR1 SGHTA and CDR2 FQGNSA. The CDR3 is made up of 13 amino acids. The V end lost 5 bases, the J end lost 11 bases, and 19 bases lay between the germline ends.

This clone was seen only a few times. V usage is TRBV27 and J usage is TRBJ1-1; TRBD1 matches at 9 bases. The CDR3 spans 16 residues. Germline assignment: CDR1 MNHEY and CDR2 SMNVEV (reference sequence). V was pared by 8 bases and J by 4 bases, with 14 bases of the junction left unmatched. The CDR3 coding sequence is TGTGCCAGCTCCCCGGGGGACAGGGTAAGGGGCACTGAAGCTTTCTTT. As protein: CASSPGDRVRGTEAFF.

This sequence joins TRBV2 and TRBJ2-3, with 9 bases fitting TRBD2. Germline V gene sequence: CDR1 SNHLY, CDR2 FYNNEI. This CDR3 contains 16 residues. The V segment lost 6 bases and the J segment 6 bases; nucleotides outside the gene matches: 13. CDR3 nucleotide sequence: TGTGCCAGCAGGGGGCTGAAGCGGGGGGCCGCCGATACGCAGTATTTT. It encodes CASRGLKRGAADTQYF. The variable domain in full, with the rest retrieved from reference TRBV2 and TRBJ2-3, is EPEVTQTPSHQVTQMGQEVILRCVPISNHLYFYWYRQILGQKVEFLVSFYNNEISEKSEIFDDQFSVERPDGSNFTLKIRSTKLEDSAMYFCASRGLKRGAADTQYFGPGTRLTVL.

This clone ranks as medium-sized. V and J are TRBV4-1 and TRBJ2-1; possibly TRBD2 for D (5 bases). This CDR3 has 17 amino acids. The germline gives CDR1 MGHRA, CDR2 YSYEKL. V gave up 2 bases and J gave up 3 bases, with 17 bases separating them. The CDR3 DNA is TGCGCCAGCAGCCAACCCCTTACCAGCGGAATCTACAATGAGCAGTTCTTC. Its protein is CASSQPLTSGIYNEQFF.

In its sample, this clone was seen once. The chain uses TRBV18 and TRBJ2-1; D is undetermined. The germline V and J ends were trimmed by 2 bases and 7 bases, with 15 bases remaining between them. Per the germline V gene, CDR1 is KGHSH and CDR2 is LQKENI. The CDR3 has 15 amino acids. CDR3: CASSPYLGRTNEQFF. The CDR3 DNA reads TGTGCCAGCTCACCATACCTGGGTCGGACGAATGAGCAGTTCTTC.

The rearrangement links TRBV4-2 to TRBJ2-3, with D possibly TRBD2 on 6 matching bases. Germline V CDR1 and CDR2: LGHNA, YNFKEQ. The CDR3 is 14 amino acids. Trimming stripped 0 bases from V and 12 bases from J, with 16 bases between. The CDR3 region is CASSQDEGRTNQYF. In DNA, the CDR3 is TGTGCCAGCAGCCAAGATGAGGGAAGGACTAACCAGTATTTT.

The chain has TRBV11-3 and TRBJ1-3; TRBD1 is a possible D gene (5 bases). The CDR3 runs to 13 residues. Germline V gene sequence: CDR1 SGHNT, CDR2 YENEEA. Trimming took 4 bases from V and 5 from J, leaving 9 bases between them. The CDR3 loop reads CASSSGYRNTIYF. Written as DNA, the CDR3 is TGTGCCAGCAGCTCAGGGTACCGAAACACCATATATTTT.

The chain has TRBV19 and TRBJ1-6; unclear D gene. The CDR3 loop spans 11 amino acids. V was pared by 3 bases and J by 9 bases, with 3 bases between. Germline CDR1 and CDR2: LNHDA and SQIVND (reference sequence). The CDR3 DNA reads TGTGCCAGTAGTATTAGTTCACCCCTCCACTTT. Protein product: CASSISSPLHF.

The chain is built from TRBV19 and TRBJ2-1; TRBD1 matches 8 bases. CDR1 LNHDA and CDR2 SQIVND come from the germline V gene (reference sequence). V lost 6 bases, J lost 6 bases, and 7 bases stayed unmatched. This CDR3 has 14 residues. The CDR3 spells CASRRTGQGNEQFF. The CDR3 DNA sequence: TGTGCCAGTAGGAGGACAGGGCAGGGCAATGAGCAGTTCTTC.

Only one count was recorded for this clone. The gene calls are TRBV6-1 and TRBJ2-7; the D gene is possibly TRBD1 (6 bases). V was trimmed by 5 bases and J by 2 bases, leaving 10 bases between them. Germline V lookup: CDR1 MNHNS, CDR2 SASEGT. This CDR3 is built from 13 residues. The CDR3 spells CASSTQGTYEQYF. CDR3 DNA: TGTGCCAGCAGTACACAGGGTACCTACGAGCAGTACTTC.

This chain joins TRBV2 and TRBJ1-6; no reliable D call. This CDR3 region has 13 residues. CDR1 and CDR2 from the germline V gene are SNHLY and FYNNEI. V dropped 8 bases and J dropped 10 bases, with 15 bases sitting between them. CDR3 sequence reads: CASGQARRSPLHF. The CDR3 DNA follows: TGTGCCAGCGGGCAAGCGAGGAGATCACCCCTCCACTTT.